This TCR beta chain emerged from a study of shared clonotypes between healthy human individuals. At the level of the study: The donors, two women and a few men, were aged 18 to 49.

At the deep level, the assay was run. Approximately 210 ng DNA, around 30,000 T cell genomes, went into each sorted-subset replicate PCR. The assay was immunoSEQ multiplex PCR, and TCRdb's table has in-frame clones only and misses some. The sample carries more than 400,000 clones, more than 95% recorded once. The sequencing sample was made of naive CD4+ T cells sorted from blood. The subset is: CD45RA+ positively selected. This clonotype was sampled from a woman aged 25 to 39 in good health.

This CDR3 is CASSVEEGRQYF. The DNA of the CDR3 is TGTGCCAGCAGCGTAGAGGAGGGAAGGCAGTATTTT. The chain uses TRBV9 and TRBJ2-3; a possible D gene is TRBD2 (6 bases). Germline CDR1 is SGDLS and CDR2 is YYNGEE. V was shortened by 0 bases and J by 11 bases, with 10 bases between the two germline ends. This CDR3 has 12 amino acids.